Below, 20 T cell receptor beta chains from the same sample are listed, as sequenced in a study of cytomegalovirus exposure and HLA in healthy donors. The PCR made use of 60 Vbeta and 13 Jbeta primers. Profiled with immunoSEQ multiplex PCR; TCRdb holds only in-frame clones, not every one. The profile covers 150,000 to 200,000 clones, with around 75% appearing a single time and around 11% taken by the ten largest. The specimen sequenced was PBMCs. These TCRs come from a man aged 18 to 30 in good health and CMV-seropositive.

V usage is TRBV10-2 and J usage is TRBJ2-1, with 9 nucleotides matching TRBD1. The V gene end was trimmed by 6 bases and the J gene end by 5 bases; junction bases not matched to a gene: 11. CDR1 is WSHSY, CDR2 SAAADI, per germline. There are 16 residues in the CDR3. The CDR3 bases are TGCGCCAGCAGCTACCCCCGGGACAGGGTGGACAATGAGCAGTTCTTC. It specifies CASSYPRDRVDNEQFF.

The chain is built from TRBV9 and TRBJ2-1, with 7 bases that match TRBD2. The CDR3 consists of 12 residues. CDR1 is SGDLS, CDR2 YYNGEE, per germline. V shed 4 bases, J shed 9 bases, and the junction held 4 bases outside the gene matches. As DNA, the CDR3 is TGTGCCAGCAGCACCCGGACTAGTGAGCAGTTCTTC. Amino acid sequence: CASSTRTSEQFF. Full variable domain (rest looked up from reference TRBV9 and TRBJ2-1): DSGVTQTPKHLITATGQRVTLRCSPRSGDLSVYWYQQSLDQGLQFLIQYYNGEERAKGNILERFSAQQFPDLHSELNLSSLELGDSALYFCASSTRTSEQFFGPGTRLTVL.

This rearrangement joins TRBV19 to TRBJ2-1; tentatively, D is TRBD2 (6 bases). The CDR3 has 16 amino acids. V lost 5 bases to trimming and J lost 7 bases, with 21 bases between them. Germline values: CDR1 LNHDA, CDR2 SQIVND (reference sequence). The CDR3 is CASSLGGPRPENEQFF. DNA for the CDR3: TGTGCCAGTAGTTTAGGAGGGCCTCGACCCGAGAATGAGCAGTTCTTC.

The gene calls are TRBV5-1 and TRBJ2-1; possibly TRBD2 for D (7 bases). CDR1 is SGHRS and CDR2 is YFSETQ in the germline V gene. The V end lost 6 bases, the J end lost 7 bases, and 29 bases lay between the germline ends. This CDR3 has 18 amino acids. The CDR3 protein is CASTPLAQGRELRNEQFF. CDR3 sequence (DNA): TGCGCCAGCACCCCCCTGGCCCAGGGGCGGGAGCTTAGAAATGAGCAGTTCTTC.

CDR3 amino acids: CASSQDGTSGSRAHEQYF. CDR3 nucleotide sequence: TGTGCCAGCAGCCAAGATGGGACTAGCGGGAGTAGGGCCCACGAGCAGTACTTC. The V gene is TRBV4-2, the J gene TRBJ2-7; 14 nucleotides match TRBD2. This CDR3 contains 18 residues. V dropped 0 bases and J dropped 5; count of bases not matched to a gene: 9. Germline CDR1 LGHNA, CDR2 YNFKEQ.

With respect to this clone: Relative to the germline gene, one junction end is altered; a read error may explain this. The sample contains more than one DNA sequence encoding this CDR3. The chain carries TRBV28 and TRBJ1-3; D gene unclear. In germline, CDR1 is MDHEN, CDR2 SYDVKM. The CDR3 is made up of 15 amino acids. In nucleotides, the CDR3 is TGCGCCAGCAGTTTAGATTGGGGAGGGGGAAACACCATATATTTT. Protein product: CASSLDWGGGNTIYF.

The gene calls are TRBV28 and TRBJ2-3, with a possible D match to TRBD2 (7 bases). Trimming removed 2 bases from V and 0 bases from J, with 12 bases in between. CDR1 and CDR2 (germline): MDHEN, SYDVKM. This CDR3 spans 16 amino acids. The CDR3 coding sequence is TGTGCCAGCAGTTTAATGGGGGGGGGCAGCACAGATACGCAGTATTTT. This encodes CASSLMGGGSTDTQYF.

This chain uses TRBV2 with TRBJ2-1; D possibly corresponds to TRBD2 (6 bases). The germline V gene has CDR1 SNHLY and CDR2 FYNNEI. This CDR3 comprises 16 residues. Trimming left V 4 bases short and J 2 bases short, with 15 bases between. The CDR3 loop reads CASSGRSAGPYNEQFF. The CDR3 coding sequence is TGTGCCAGCAGTGGTAGGTCAGCGGGTCCCTACAATGAGCAGTTCTTC.

The rearrangement joins TRBV5-8 to TRBJ2-7; D not resolved. V lost 2 bases and J lost 6, with 9 bases in between. Germline CDR1 is SGHTS and CDR2 is YDEGEE. The CDR3 runs to 12 residues. This chain's CDR3 is CASSLLASEQYF. The CDR3 nucleotides read TGTGCCAGCAGCTTATTGGCCTCCGAGCAGTACTTC.

The V gene is TRBV7-7, the J gene TRBJ2-2; D not resolved. Trimming pared 3 bases from V and 1 base from J, leaving 9 bases between. Germline V gene lookup returns CDR1 SSHAT and CDR2 FNYEAQ (reference sequence). This CDR3 is 15 amino acids long. This CDR3 reads CASSLGSLNTGELFF. The CDR3 region has the DNA TGTGCCAGCAGCTTGGGCTCCCTGAACACCGGGGAGCTGTTTTTT.

The rearrangement joins TRBV29-1 to TRBJ2-3; D ambiguous. V was trimmed by 3 bases and J by 0 bases, leaving 13 bases between them. Germline V gene sequence: CDR1 SQVTM, CDR2 ANQGSEA. This CDR3 spans 15 amino acids. The CDR3 DNA reads TGCAGCGTTGAGATAGAAGCGTCTAGCACAGATACGCAGTATTTT. Translation gives CSVEIEASSTDTQYF.

In its sample, this clone was seen a few times. The chain uses TRBV5-4 and TRBJ1-2; 8 bases line up with TRBD1. Germline V gene sequence: CDR1 SGHNT, CDR2 YYREEE (reference sequence). V dropped 7 bases and J dropped 6; count of bases not matched to a gene: 11. There are 14 residues in the CDR3. Written as DNA, the CDR3 is TGTGCCAGCCTAGGACAGGGTTTGAGTAATGGCTACACCTTC. It translates to CASLGQGLSNGYTF.

This rearrangement joins TRBV6-1 to TRBJ1-5; D ambiguous. Trimming left V 0 bases short and J 4 bases short, with 10 bases between. Germline V gives CDR1 MNHNS, CDR2 SASEGT. CDR3 length: 15 amino acids. CDR3 bases: TGTGCCAGCAGTGAAGCAGCCTATCCTAATCAGCCCCAGCATTTT. As protein: CASSEAAYPNQPQHF.

The genes are TRBV5-1 and TRBJ2-7; D perhaps matches TRBD2 (7 bases). Trimming removed 3 bases from V and 0 bases from J, with 19 bases in between. Germline loops: CDR1 SGHRS, CDR2 YFSETQ. The CDR3 has 17 amino acids. The CDR3 reads CASSSSGTTPSSYEQYF. CDR3 coding DNA: TGCGCCAGCAGCTCCAGCGGGACAACGCCTAGCTCCTACGAGCAGTACTTC.

The J gene is TRBJ2-5, the V gene TRBV28, with 9 bases identical to TRBD2. The tail of the sequence fits TRBJ2-7 better, so the J call may be wrong. The CDR3 consists of 16 residues. Per germline, CDR1 MDHEN and CDR2 SYDVKM. The CDR3 coding sequence is TGTGCCAGCACCCAGACTAGCGGAGCGGAATTCTACGAGCAGTACTTC. As protein: CASTQTSGAEFYEQYF.

The chain uses TRBV25-1 and TRBJ1-5; the D gene is possibly TRBD1 (6 bases). The CDR3 runs 13 residues. Germline V gene data show CDR1 as MGHDK and CDR2 as SYGVNS. V shed 5 bases and J shed 4 bases, with 9 bases lying between them. The CDR3 DNA reads TGTGCCAGCAGTCCGGACAGTAATCAGCCCCAGCATTTT. This gives the protein CASSPDSNQPQHF. The whole variable domain, filled in from reference TRBV25-1 and TRBJ1-5, reads EADIYQTPRYLVIGTGKKITLECSQTMGHDKMYWYQQDPGMELHLIHYSYGVNSTEKGDLSSESTVSRIRTEHFPLTLESARPSHTSQYLCASSPDSNQPQHFGDGTRLSIL.

The chain has TRBV2 and TRBJ2-7, with D hard to call. Germline lookup yields CDR1 SNHLY and CDR2 FYNNEI. Trimming removed 6 bases from V and 6 bases from J, with 18 bases in between. The CDR3 runs 14 residues. CDR3 nucleotide sequence: TGTGCCAGCAGCCACCCCCGACTCGAGCGCGAGCAGTACTTC. As protein: CASSHPRLEREQYF. The whole variable domain, filled in from reference TRBV2 and TRBJ2-7, reads EPEVTQTPSHQVTQMGQEVILRCVPISNHLYFYWYRQILGQKVEFLVSFYNNEISEKSEIFDDQFSVERPDGSNFTLKIRSTKLEDSAMYFCASSHPRLEREQYFGPGTRLTVT.

The chain carries TRBV30 and TRBJ1-1, with 10 bases that match TRBD1. Looked up from germline, CDR1 is GTSNPN and CDR2 is SVGIG (reference sequence). V lost 5 bases, J lost 7 bases, and 13 bases stayed unmatched. The CDR3 loop spans 15 amino acids. This CDR3 is CAWSGRQGARGEAFF. CDR3 sequence (DNA): TGTGCCTGGTCCGGGAGACAGGGGGCTAGAGGTGAAGCTTTCTTT.

This chain connects TRBV5-1 to TRBJ2-7; TRBD1 might be the D (5 bases). This CDR3 contains 12 residues. Germline V gene lookup returns CDR1 SGHRS and CDR2 YFSETQ. Trimming stripped 5 bases from V and 0 bases from J, with 6 bases between. Here the CDR3 reads CASRGDSYEQYF. DNA of the CDR3: TGCGCCAGCAGAGGGGACTCCTACGAGCAGTACTTC.

This clone was seen a few times. In the same sample, other DNA sequences code for this CDR3. V and J are TRBV4-2 and TRBJ1-1; D uncertain. Germline lookup yields CDR1 LGHNA and CDR2 YNFKEQ. Trimming stripped 5 bases from V and 2 bases from J, with 6 bases between. The CDR3 consists of 12 residues. The CDR3 reads CASSLINTEAFF. DNA for the CDR3: TGTGCCAGCAGCTTAATTAACACTGAAGCTTTCTTT.